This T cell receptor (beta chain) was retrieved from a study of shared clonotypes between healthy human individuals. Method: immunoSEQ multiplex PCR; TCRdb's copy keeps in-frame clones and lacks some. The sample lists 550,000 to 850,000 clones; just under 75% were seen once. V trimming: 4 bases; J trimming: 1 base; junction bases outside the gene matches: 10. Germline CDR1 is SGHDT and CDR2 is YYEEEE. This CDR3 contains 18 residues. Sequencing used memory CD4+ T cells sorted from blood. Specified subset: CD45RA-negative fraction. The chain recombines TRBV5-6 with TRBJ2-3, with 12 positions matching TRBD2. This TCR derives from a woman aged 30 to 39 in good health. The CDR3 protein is CASSPVQGLAGRTDTQYF. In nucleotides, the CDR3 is TGTGCCAGCAGCCCCGTACAGGGACTAGCGGGCCGCACAGATACGCAGTATTTT.